This T cell receptor beta chain is drawn from a study of naive and memory T cell subsets. Ligated cDNA underwent four rounds of PCR with nested alpha and beta constant region primers and SP2. TCRdb re-called the 5' RACE reads through MiXCR, storing one row per CDR3 protein. The sample carries 50,000 to 65,000 distinct CDR3 sequences, 6% to 8.5% recorded once. This clonotype has a handful of counts. Germline V lookup: CDR1 MNHNS, CDR2 SASEGT. The CDR3 consists of 12 residues. Deletions cut 1 base from V and 4 bases from J, with 5 bases between. The library had UMIs added by 3' ligation of an oligonucleotide to TCR cDNA.

This receptor was taken from a female donor in good health. The chain employs TRBV6-1 and TRBJ2-7, with no clear D. The CDR3 loop reads CASSEVGYEQYF. The CDR3 region has the DNA TGTGCCAGCAGTGAAGTAGGGTACGAGCAGTACTTC.